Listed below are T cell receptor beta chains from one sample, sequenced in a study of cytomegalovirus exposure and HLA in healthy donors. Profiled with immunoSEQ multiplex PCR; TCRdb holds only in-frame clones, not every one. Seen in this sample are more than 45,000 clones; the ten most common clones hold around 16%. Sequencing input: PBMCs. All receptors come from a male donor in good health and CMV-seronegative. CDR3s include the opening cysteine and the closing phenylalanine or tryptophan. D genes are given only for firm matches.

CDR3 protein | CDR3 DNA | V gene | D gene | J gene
CAWRDTGTGTGNTIYF | TGTGCCTGGAGGGACACCGGGACAGGGACTGGAAACACCATATATTTT | TRBV30 | TRBD1 | TRBJ1-3
CASTKFGAGGEAFF | TGTGCCAGCACCAAATTTGGGGCAGGGGGTGAAGCTTTCTTT | TRBV6-5 | TRBD1 | TRBJ1-1
CASSLEYAEDGSYEQYF | TGTGCCAGCAGCTTAGAGTATGCGGAGGACGGCTCCTACGAGCAGTACTTC | TRBV11-2 | . | TRBJ2-7
CSVEVRGQPSSGNTIYF | TGCAGCGTTGAAGTAAGAGGACAGCCGAGCTCTGGAAACACCATATATTTT | TRBV29-1 | . | TRBJ1-3
CASSVGIQGGEQYF | TGTGCCAGCAGCGTCGGGATACAGGGGGGGGAGCAGTACTTC | TRBV9 | . | TRBJ2-7
CATSRRTSGTDTQYF | TGTGCCACCAGCAGACGGACTAGCGGCACAGATACGCAGTATTTT | TRBV15 | TRBD2 | TRBJ2-3
CASSLTVNTEAFF | TGCGCCAGCAGCTTGACAGTGAACACTGAAGCTTTCTTT | TRBV5-1 | . | TRBJ1-1
CASSQVQASSYEQYF | TGCGCCAGCAGCCAAGTCCAGGCCAGCTCCTACGAGCAGTACTTC | TRBV4-1 | . | TRBJ2-7
CASTMTSGTDTQYF | TGTGCCAGCACCATGACTAGCGGCACAGATACGCAGTATTTT | TRBV7-2 | TRBD2 | TRBJ2-3
CASSFDTNYNEQFF | TGCGCCAGCAGCTTCGACACCAACTACAATGAGCAGTTCTTC | TRBV5-1 | . | TRBJ2-1
CASSFIGTDNSPLHF | TGTGCCAGCAGTTTCATCGGGACAGATAATTCACCCCTCCACTTT | TRBV27 | TRBD1 | TRBJ1-6
CATSRDYSKRAYEQYF | TGTGCCACCAGCAGAGATTATTCCAAGCGGGCCTACGAGCAGTACTTC | TRBV15 | . | TRBJ2-7
CASSSIRDTEAFF | TGTGCCAGCAGTAGTATCCGGGACACTGAAGCTTTCTTT | TRBV27 | . | TRBJ1-1
CASSLVTVSNQPQHF | TGTGCCAGCAGCTTAGTTACAGTTAGCAATCAGCCCCAGCATTTT | TRBV7-2 | . | TRBJ1-5
CASSVGGGSYNEQFF | TGTGCCAGCAGCGTAGGGGGGGGCTCTTACAATGAGCAGTTCTTC | TRBV9 | . | TRBJ2-1
CASSVENEINYGYTF | TGTGCCAGCAGCGTCGAAAACGAGATTAACTATGGCTACACCTTC | TRBV9 | . | TRBJ1-2
CASTPDTYGYTF | TGTGCCAGCACCCCCGACACCTATGGCTACACCTTC | TRBV2 | . | TRBJ1-2
CASSLSRDTDTQYF | TGCGCCAGCAGCTTGAGCAGGGATACAGATACGCAGTATTTT | TRBV5-1 | . | TRBJ2-3
CASSIQMNTEAFF | TGTGCCAGTAGTATACAGATGAACACTGAAGCTTTCTTT | TRBV19 | . | TRBJ1-1
CASYTGGGSYEQYF | TGTGCCAGCTACACTGGGGGGGGATCCTACGAGCAGTACTTC | TRBV7-2 | TRBD2 | TRBJ2-7
CASSSLYRVPGELFF | TGTGCCAGCAGCTCTCTTTACAGGGTCCCCGGGGAGCTGTTTTTT | TRBV9 | . | TRBJ2-2
CSVAESAYEQYF | TGCAGCGTTGCTGAGAGCGCCTACGAGCAGTACTTC | TRBV29-1 | . | TRBJ2-7
CANADPAENEQYF | TGTGCCAACGCGGACCCAGCGGAGAACGAGCAGTACTTC | TRBV6-4 | . | TRBJ2-7
CASSLNLGLVLGNEQFF | TGCGCCAGCAGCTTGAACCTGGGACTAGTATTGGGGAATGAGCAGTTCTTC | TRBV5-1 | TRBD2 | TRBJ2-1
CASSLLSDRGYEQYF | TGTGCCAGCAGCTTGCTCTCGGACAGGGGGTACGAGCAGTACTTC | TRBV5-6 | TRBD1 | TRBJ2-7
CASSVRTGPGTEAFF | TGTGCCAGCAGTGTTAGGACAGGACCAGGCACTGAAGCTTTCTTT | TRBV25-1 | TRBD1 | TRBJ1-1
CASSAGTGGETQYF | TGTGCCAGCAGTGCCGGGACAGGGGGCGAGACCCAGTACTTC | TRBV6-4 | TRBD1 | TRBJ2-5
CASSPGTGVLLEQYF | TGTGCCAGCAGCCCTGGGACAGGGGTCCTCCTGGAGCAGTACTTC | TRBV7-6 | TRBD1 | TRBJ2-7
CASSITREPPGETQYF | TGTGCCAGTAGTATTACCCGGGAGCCCCCAGGGGAGACCCAGTACTTC | TRBV19 | . | TRBJ2-5
CASSWGQISYNEQFF | TGCGCCAGCAGCTGGGGACAGATATCCTACAATGAGCAGTTCTTC | TRBV5-1 | TRBD1 | TRBJ2-1
CASRDWRGSTDTQYF | TGTGCCAGCAGGGACTGGCGGGGGTCCACAGATACGCAGTATTTT | TRBV6-1 | TRBD2 | TRBJ2-3
CASSLDREETQYF | TGTGCCAGCTCTCTCGACAGGGAAGAGACCCAGTACTTC | TRBV18 | TRBD1 | TRBJ2-5
CASRPSGPSAEQYF | TGTGCCAGCAGACCTTCAGGGCCCAGCGCCGAGCAGTACTTC | TRBV28 | . | TRBJ2-7
CASSLGPGGGDRHYGYTF | TGTGCCAGCAGCTTGGGCCCGGGAGGGGGGGACAGACACTATGGCTACACCTTC | TRBV5-6 | TRBD1 | TRBJ1-2
CASSSTGTSGPQYF | TGCGCCAGCAGCTCAACCGGGACTAGCGGGCCCCAGTACTTC | TRBV5-1 | TRBD2 | TRBJ2-7
CASSAPGNTEAFF | TGTGCCAGCAGTGCACCAGGGAACACTGAAGCTTTCTTT | TRBV6-1 | . | TRBJ1-1
CASSLRGVVSGANVLTF | TGTGCCAGCAGCTTACGCGGGGTGGTCTCTGGGGCCAACGTCCTGACTTTC | TRBV7-9 | . | TRBJ2-6
CASSPTPTGGSGNQPQHF | TGTGCCAGCTCACCCACCCCGACAGGGGGATCCGGCAATCAGCCCCAGCATTTT | TRBV18 | TRBD1 | TRBJ1-5